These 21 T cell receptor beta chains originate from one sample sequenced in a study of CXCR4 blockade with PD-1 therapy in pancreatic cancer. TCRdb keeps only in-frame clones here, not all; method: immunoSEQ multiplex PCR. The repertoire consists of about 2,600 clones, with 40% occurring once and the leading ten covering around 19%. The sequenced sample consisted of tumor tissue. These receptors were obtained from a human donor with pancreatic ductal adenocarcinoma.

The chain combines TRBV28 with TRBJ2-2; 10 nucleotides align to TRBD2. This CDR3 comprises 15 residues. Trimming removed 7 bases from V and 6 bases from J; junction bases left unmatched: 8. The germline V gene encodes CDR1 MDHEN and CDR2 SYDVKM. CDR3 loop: CASNKLAGEAGELFF. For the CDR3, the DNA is TGTGCCAGCAACAAGCTAGCGGGAGAGGCCGGGGAGCTGTTTTTT.

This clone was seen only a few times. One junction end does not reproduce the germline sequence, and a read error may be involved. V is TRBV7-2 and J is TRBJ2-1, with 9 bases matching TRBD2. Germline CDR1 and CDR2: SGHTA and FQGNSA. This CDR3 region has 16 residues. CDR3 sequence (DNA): TGTGCTAGCAGCGCTTATTTAGCGGGAGAAGACAATGAGCAGTTCTTC. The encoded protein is CASSAYLAGEDNEQFF. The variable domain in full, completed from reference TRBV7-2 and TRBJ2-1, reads GAGVSQSPSNKVTEKGKDVELRCDPISGHTALYWYRQSLGQGLEFLIYFQGNSAPDKSGLPSDRFSAERTGGSVSTLTIQRTQQEDSAVYLCASSAYLAGEDNEQFFGPGTRLTVL.

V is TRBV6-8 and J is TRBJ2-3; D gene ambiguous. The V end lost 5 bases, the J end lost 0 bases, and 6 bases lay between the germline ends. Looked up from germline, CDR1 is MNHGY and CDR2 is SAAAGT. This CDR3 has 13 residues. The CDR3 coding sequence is TGTGCCAGCAGTGACGGAAGCACAGATACGCAGTATTTT. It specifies CASSDGSTDTQYF.

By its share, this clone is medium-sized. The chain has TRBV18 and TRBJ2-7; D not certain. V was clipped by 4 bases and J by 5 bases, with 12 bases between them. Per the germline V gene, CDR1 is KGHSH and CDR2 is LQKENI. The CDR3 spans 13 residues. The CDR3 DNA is TGTGCCAGCTCACAAATCGGCGTAGACGAGCAGTACTTC. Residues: CASSQIGVDEQYF.

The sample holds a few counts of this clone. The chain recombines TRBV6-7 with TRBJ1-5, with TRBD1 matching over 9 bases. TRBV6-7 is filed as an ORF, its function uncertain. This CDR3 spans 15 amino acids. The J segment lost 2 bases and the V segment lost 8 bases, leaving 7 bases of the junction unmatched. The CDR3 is CASGTRQGGNQPQHF. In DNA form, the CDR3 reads TGTGCCAGCGGCACCCGACAGGGGGGCAATCAGCCCCAGCATTTT.

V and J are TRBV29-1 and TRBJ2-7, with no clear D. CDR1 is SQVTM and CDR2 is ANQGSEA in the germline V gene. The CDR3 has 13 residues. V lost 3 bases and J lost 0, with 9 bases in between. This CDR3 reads CSVEDFPSYEQYF. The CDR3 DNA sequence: TGCAGCGTTGAGGATTTCCCCTCCTACGAGCAGTACTTC.

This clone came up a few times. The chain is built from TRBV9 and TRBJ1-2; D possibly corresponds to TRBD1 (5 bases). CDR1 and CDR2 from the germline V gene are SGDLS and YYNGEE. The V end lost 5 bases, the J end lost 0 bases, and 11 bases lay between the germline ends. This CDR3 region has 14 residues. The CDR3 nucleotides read TGTGCCAGCAGTGAAGGGGCTACTAACTATGGCTACACCTTC. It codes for CASSEGATNYGYTF.

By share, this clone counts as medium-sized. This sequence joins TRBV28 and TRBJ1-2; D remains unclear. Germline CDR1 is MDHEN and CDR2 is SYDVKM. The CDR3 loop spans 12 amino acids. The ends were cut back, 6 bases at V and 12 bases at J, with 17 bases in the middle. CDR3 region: CASSSPPAGNTF. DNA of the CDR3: TGTGCCAGCAGCTCACCTCCCGCGGGCAACACCTTC.

The DNA for the CDR3 is TGTGCCAGTAGTATCAGGAGTAGCGGAAGGGAGGATACGCAGTATTTT. Translation: CASSIRSSGREDTQYF. The V call is TRBV19, the J call TRBJ2-3, with TRBD2 as a possible D gene (6 bases). Germline V gives CDR1 LNHDA, CDR2 SQIVND (reference sequence). This CDR3 contains 16 residues. V was shortened by 3 bases and J by 6 bases, with 19 bases between the two germline ends.

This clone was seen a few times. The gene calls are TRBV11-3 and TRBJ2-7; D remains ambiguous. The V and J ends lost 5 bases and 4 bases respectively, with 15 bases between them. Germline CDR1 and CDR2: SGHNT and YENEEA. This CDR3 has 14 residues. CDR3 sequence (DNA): TGTGCCAGCAGCCTCGGACCAGGCTCGTACGAGCAGTACTTC. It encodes CASSLGPGSYEQYF. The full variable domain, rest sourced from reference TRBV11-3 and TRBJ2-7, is EAGVVQSPRYKIIEKKQPVAFWCNPISGHNTLYWYLQNLGQGPELLIRYENEEAVDDSQLPKDRFSAERLKGVDSTLKIQPAELGDSAVYLCASSLGPGSYEQYFGPGTRLTVT.

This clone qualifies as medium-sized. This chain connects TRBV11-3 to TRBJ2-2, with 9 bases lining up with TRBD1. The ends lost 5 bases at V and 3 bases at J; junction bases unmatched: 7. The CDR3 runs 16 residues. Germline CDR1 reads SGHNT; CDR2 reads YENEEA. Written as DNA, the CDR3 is TGTGCCAGCAGCCTCGGGACAGGGTTTTACACCGGGGAGCTGTTTTTT. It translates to CASSLGTGFYTGELFF. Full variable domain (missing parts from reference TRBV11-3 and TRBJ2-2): EAGVVQSPRYKIIEKKQPVAFWCNPISGHNTLYWYLQNLGQGPELLIRYENEEAVDDSQLPKDRFSAERLKGVDSTLKIQPAELGDSAVYLCASSLGTGFYTGELFFGEGSRLTVL.

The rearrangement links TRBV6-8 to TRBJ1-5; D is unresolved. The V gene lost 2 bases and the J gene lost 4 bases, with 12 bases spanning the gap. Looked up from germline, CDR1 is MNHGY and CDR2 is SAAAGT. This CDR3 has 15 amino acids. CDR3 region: CASSYGELNNQPQHF. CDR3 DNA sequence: TGTGCCAGCAGTTACGGGGAGCTGAATAATCAGCCCCAGCATTTT.

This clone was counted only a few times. CDR3 nucleotide sequence: TGTGCCAGTAGAGCCCAACAGGGTGCAACAGATACGCAGTATTTT. Translated, it gives CASRAQQGATDTQYF. The chain couples TRBV19 to TRBJ2-3, with D perhaps matching TRBD1 (6 bases). Between the trimmed V and J ends, which lost 6 bases and 3 bases, there was a span of 16 bases. CDR1 is LNHDA, CDR2 SQIVND, per germline (reference sequence). The CDR3 is 15 amino acids.

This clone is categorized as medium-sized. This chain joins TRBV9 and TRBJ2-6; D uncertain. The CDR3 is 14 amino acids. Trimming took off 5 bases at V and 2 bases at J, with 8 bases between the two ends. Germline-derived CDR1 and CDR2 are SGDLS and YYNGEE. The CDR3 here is CASSEEAGANVLTF. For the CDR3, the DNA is TGTGCCAGCAGTGAAGAGGCTGGGGCCAACGTCCTGACTTTC. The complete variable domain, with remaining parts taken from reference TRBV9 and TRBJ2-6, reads DSGVTQTPKHLITATGQRVTLRCSPRSGDLSVYWYQQSLDQGLQFLIQYYNGEERAKGNILERFSAQQFPDLHSELNLSSLELGDSALYFCASSEEAGANVLTFGAGSRLTVL.

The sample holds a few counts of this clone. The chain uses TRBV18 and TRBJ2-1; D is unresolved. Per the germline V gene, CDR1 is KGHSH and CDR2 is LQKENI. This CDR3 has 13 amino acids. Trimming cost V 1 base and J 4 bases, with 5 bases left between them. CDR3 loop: CASSPQSYNEQFF. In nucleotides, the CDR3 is TGTGCCAGCTCACCACAGTCTTACAATGAGCAGTTCTTC. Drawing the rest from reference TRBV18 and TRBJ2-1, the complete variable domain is NAGVMQNPRHLVRRRGQEARLRCSPMKGHSHVYWYRQLPEEGLKFMVYLQKENIIDESGMPKERFSAEFPKEGPSILRIQQVVRGDSAAYFCASSPQSYNEQFFGPGTRLTVL.

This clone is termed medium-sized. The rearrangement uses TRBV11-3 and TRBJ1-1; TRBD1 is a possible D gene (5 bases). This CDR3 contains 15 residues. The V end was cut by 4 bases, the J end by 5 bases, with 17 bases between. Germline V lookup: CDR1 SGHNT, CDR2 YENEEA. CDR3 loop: CASSSRVGGWTEAFF. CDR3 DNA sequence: TGTGCCAGCAGCTCCCGGGTGGGGGGGTGGACTGAAGCTTTCTTT.

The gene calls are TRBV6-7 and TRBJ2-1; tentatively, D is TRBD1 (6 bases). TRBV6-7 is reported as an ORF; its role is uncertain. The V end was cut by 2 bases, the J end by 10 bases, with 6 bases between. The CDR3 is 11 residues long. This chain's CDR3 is CASSYDREQFF. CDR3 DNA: TGTGCCAGCAGTTACGACAGGGAGCAGTTCTTC.

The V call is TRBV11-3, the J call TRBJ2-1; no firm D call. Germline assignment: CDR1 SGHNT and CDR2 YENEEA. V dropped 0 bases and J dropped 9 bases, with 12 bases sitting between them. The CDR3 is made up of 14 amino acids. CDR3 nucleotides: TGTGCCAGCAGCTTAGAGCTGCAGGTTTGTGAGCAGTTCTTC. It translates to CASSLELQVCEQFF.

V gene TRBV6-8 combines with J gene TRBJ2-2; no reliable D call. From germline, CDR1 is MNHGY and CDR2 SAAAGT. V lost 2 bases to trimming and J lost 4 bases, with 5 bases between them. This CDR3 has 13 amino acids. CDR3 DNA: TGTGCCAGCAGTTACGATGTCACCGGGGAGCTGTTTTTT. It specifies CASSYDVTGELFF.

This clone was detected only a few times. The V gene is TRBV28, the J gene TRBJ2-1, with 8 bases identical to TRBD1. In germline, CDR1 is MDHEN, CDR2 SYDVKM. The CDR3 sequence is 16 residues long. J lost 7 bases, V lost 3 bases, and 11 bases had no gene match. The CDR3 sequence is CASSFIAQGARNEQFF. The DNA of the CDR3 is TGTGCCAGCAGTTTCATTGCGCAGGGGGCTCGTAATGAGCAGTTCTTC.

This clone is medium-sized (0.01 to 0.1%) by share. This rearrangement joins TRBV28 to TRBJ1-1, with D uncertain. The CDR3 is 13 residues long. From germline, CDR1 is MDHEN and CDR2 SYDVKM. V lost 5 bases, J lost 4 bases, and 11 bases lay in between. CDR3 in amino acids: CASSLTPGTEAFF. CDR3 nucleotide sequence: TGTGCCAGCAGTCTCACTCCGGGCACTGAAGCTTTCTTT.